These 24 T cell receptor beta chains originate from one sample sequenced in a study of blood T cell repertoires in COVID-19. Clones were sequenced by immunoSEQ multiplex PCR, and TCRdb holds only the in-frame ones, with some missing. The top ten hold 3% of the sample, which has some 150,000 clones, about 82% seen once. Sequences were obtained from peripheral blood. All receptors derive from a woman in her thirties or forties with active or convalescent COVID-19.

This clone was counted only a few times. This chain joins TRBV10-3 and TRBJ1-2, with D tentatively TRBD1 (5 bases). From germline, CDR1 is ENHRY and CDR2 SYGVKD. This CDR3 contains 12 residues. Trimming removed 3 bases at V and 3 bases at J, with 5 bases between. CDR3 amino acids: CAISDRDYGYTF. For the CDR3, the DNA is TGTGCCATCAGTGACAGGGACTATGGCTACACCTTC.

The CDR3 nucleotides read TGTGCCAGCAGCTTAGGTAGCGGGCCTCCCTACGAGCAGTACTTC. It codes for CASSLGSGPPYEQYF. The rearrangement links TRBV7-2 to TRBJ2-7; 7 bases agree with TRBD2. The V segment lost 1 base and the J segment 2 bases; nucleotides outside the gene matches: 5. Germline lookup yields CDR1 SGHTA and CDR2 FQGNSA. This CDR3 is built from 15 residues.

The V call is TRBV5-1, the J call TRBJ2-7, with 7 bases matching TRBD2. CDR3 size: 13 residues. V lost 5 bases, J lost 3 bases, and 5 bases stayed unmatched. Germline V gene lookup returns CDR1 SGHRS and CDR2 YFSETQ. CDR3 coding DNA: TGCGCCAGCAGGCCCTCGGGGGGCTACGAGCAGTACTTC. Amino acid sequence: CASRPSGGYEQYF.

On this clone: This specimen includes other DNA sequences encoding the same CDR3. The chain combines TRBV28 with TRBJ1-2; 9 bases align to TRBD1. J gave up 3 bases and V 8 bases, and 10 bases lay outside the gene matches. CDR3 length: 15 amino acids. CDR1 and CDR2 from the germline V gene are MDHEN and SYDVKM. The chain's CDR3 is CASVQGAASDYGYTF. Written as DNA, the CDR3 is TGTGCCAGCGTACAGGGGGCGGCCTCCGACTATGGCTACACCTTC.

This sequence joins TRBV28 and TRBJ1-6; D unclear. Deletions cut 5 bases from V and 7 bases from J, with 12 bases between. Germline CDR1 and CDR2: MDHEN and SYDVKM. This CDR3 is built from 14 residues. DNA of the CDR3: TGTGCCAGCAGTCCCGGGATTCCCAATTCACCCCTCCACTTT. Its translation is CASSPGIPNSPLHF.

This chain uses TRBV27 with TRBJ2-7; 12 nucleotides match TRBD2. This CDR3 has 15 residues. V lost 0 bases, J lost 7 bases, and 4 bases stayed unmatched. The germline CDR1 and CDR2 sequences are MNHEY and SMNVEV (reference sequence). Here the CDR3 DNA reads TGTGCCAGCAGTTTATCGCCTAGCGGGAGGGGTGAGCAGTACTTC. It translates to CASSLSPSGRGEQYF.

V gene TRBV28 combines with J gene TRBJ2-1; a weak D match, TRBD1 (6 bases). Germline-derived CDR1 and CDR2 are MDHEN and SYDVKM. Trimming took 2 bases from V and 6 from J, leaving 11 bases between them. The CDR3 covers 14 residues. CDR3 amino acids: CASSLADRFNEQFF. The CDR3 bases are TGTGCCAGCAGTTTAGCCGACAGGTTCAATGAGCAGTTCTTC.

The chain couples TRBV6-5 to TRBJ2-1; 7 positions match TRBD1. Germline V gene sequence: CDR1 MNHEY, CDR2 SVGAGI. V shed 2 bases, J shed 5 bases, and the junction held 3 bases outside the gene matches. This CDR3 region has 14 residues. CDR3 protein: CASSYDRVDNEQFF. The CDR3 coding sequence is TGTGCCAGCAGTTACGACAGGGTGGACAATGAGCAGTTCTTC.

This chain uses TRBV10-1 with TRBJ1-2; D uncertain. The V end lost 0 bases, the J end lost 4 bases, and 6 bases lay between the germline ends. Germline loops: CDR1 WNHNN, CDR2 SYGVQD (reference sequence). There are 13 residues in the CDR3. In DNA, the CDR3 is TGCGCCAGCAGTGAGTCGGGCAGCTATGGCTACACCTTC. Translation gives CASSESGSYGYTF.

The chain carries TRBV28 and TRBJ1-2, with D possibly matching TRBD1 (5 bases). The V gene lost 7 bases and the J gene lost 4 bases, with 16 bases spanning the gap. This CDR3 is built from 14 residues. The germline V gene encodes CDR1 MDHEN and CDR2 SYDVKM. The CDR3 DNA follows: TGTGCCAGCACTCAGGGCCCACCCCTCTATGGCTACACCTTC. It codes for CASTQGPPLYGYTF.

The chain links TRBV2 to TRBJ2-1; D remains ambiguous. The ends were cut back, 7 bases at V and 4 bases at J, with 17 bases in the middle. Germline CDR1 is SNHLY and CDR2 is FYNNEI. The CDR3 sequence is 15 residues long. The CDR3 nucleotides read TGTGCCAGCACCCCCGGGTTTCTTAGGTACAATGAGCAGTTCTTC. The encoded protein is CASTPGFLRYNEQFF.

This rearrangement joins TRBV6-5 to TRBJ2-7; D remains ambiguous. The V and J ends lost 5 bases and 3 bases respectively, with 11 bases between them. Germline CDR1 reads MNHEY; CDR2 reads SVGAGI. The CDR3 extends over 13 amino acids. CDR3 in amino acids: CASSPLSGYEQYF. Here the CDR3 DNA reads TGTGCCAGCAGTCCCCTCAGTGGCTACGAGCAGTACTTC.

The chain recombines TRBV25-1 with TRBJ2-7; 13 nucleotides line up with TRBD2. The trim removed 11 bases at V and 0 bases at J, leaving 7 bases unmatched. The germline gives CDR1 MGHDK, CDR2 SYGVNS. The CDR3 extends over 15 amino acids. The CDR3 region has the DNA TGTGCCGAAGGGACTAGCGGGGCCTACTCCTACGAGCAGTACTTC. This sequence encodes CAEGTSGAYSYEQYF.

This clone has more than one count but fewer than ten. The rearrangement links TRBV5-1 to TRBJ2-3, with TRBD2 identical over 15 bases. This CDR3 is built from 16 residues. CDR1 is SGHRS and CDR2 is YFSETQ in the germline V gene. Trimming took 4 bases from V and 6 from J; bases not matched to a gene: 6. CDR3 sequence: CASSTWTSGGVDTQYF. CDR3 nucleotide sequence: TGCGCCAGCAGCACCTGGACTAGCGGGGGGGTGGATACGCAGTATTTT.

This rearrangement joins TRBV25-1 to TRBJ2-5; TRBD1 might be the D (6 bases). In germline, CDR1 is MGHDK, CDR2 SYGVNS. Trimming took 7 bases from V and 2 from J, leaving 8 bases between them. The CDR3 length is 12 residues. The CDR3, as DNA: TGTGCCAGCAACAGGGAACAAGAGACCCAGTACTTC. It codes for CASNREQETQYF.

The chain joins TRBV18 to TRBJ2-3; perhaps TRBD2 as D (6 bases). Germline V gene data show CDR1 as KGHSH and CDR2 as LQKENI. The ends were cut back, 6 bases at V and 5 bases at J, with 18 bases in the middle. The length of the CDR3 is 15 residues. This chain's CDR3 is CASSPTPMEGDTQYF. CDR3 nucleotides: TGTGCCAGCTCGCCAACCCCGATGGAGGGAGATACGCAGTATTTT. Looking up the rest from reference TRBV18 and TRBJ2-3 gives the full variable domain: NAGVMQNPRHLVRRRGQEARLRCSPMKGHSHVYWYRQLPEEGLKFMVYLQKENIIDESGMPKERFSAEFPKEGPSILRIQQVVRGDSAAYFCASSPTPMEGDTQYFGPGTRLTVL.

CDR3 coding DNA: TGTGCCAGCACCCAACAGGGGTATAATTCACCCCTCCACTTT. Protein: CASTQQGYNSPLHF. The J gene is TRBJ1-6, the V gene TRBV28, with 7 nucleotides matching TRBD1. With 7 bases clipped from V and 4 bases from J, the junction kept 4 bases outside the gene matches. From germline, CDR1 is MDHEN and CDR2 SYDVKM. This CDR3 is built from 14 residues.

The chain recombines TRBV25-1 with TRBJ2-5; D may be TRBD1 (5 bases). This CDR3 region has 15 residues. V lost 0 bases to trimming and J lost 5 bases, with 13 bases between them. The germline V gene encodes CDR1 MGHDK and CDR2 SYGVNS. The CDR3 loop is CASSEYRGRRETQYF. In DNA form, the CDR3 reads TGTGCCAGCAGTGAATATAGGGGCAGAAGGGAGACCCAGTACTTC.

This clone came up once. J is TRBJ2-4 and V is TRBV7-2; 7 bases match TRBD1. The germline CDR1 and CDR2 sequences are SGHTA and FQGNSA. The CDR3 covers 13 residues. The ends lost 1 base at V and 6 bases at J; junction bases unmatched: 0. The CDR3 coding sequence is TGTGCCAGCAGCTTAGGGACAGGAAACATTCAGTACTTC. Residues: CASSLGTGNIQYF.

This clone was seen once. The chain has TRBV2 and TRBJ1-5, with TRBD1 as a possible D gene (5 bases). CDR1 and CDR2 from the germline V gene are SNHLY and FYNNEI. Trimming pared 11 bases from V and 5 bases from J, leaving 16 bases between. The CDR3 extends over 13 amino acids. The CDR3 sequence: CAQAQGEDQPQHF. CDR3 nucleotide sequence: TGTGCCCAAGCCCAGGGCGAGGATCAGCCCCAGCATTTT. The full variable domain, in which reference TRBV2 and TRBJ1-5 provide the parts outside the CDR3, is EPEVTQTPSHQVTQMGQEVILRCVPISNHLYFYWYRQILGQKVEFLVSFYNNEISEKSEIFDDQFSVERPDGSNFTLKIRSTKLEDSAMYFCAQAQGEDQPQHFGDGTRLSIL.

The gene calls are TRBV30 and TRBJ1-1; maybe TRBD1 (5 bases). This CDR3 spans 14 amino acids. Trimming removed 8 bases at V and 1 base at J, with 17 bases between. Germline CDR1 is GTSNPN and CDR2 is SVGIG (reference sequence). The CDR3 nucleotides are TGTGCCGCCCCCAGGGTTGGTGGGAACACTGAAGCTTTCTTT. Translating it yields CAAPRVGGNTEAFF.

The rearrangement uses TRBV5-6 and TRBJ1-4; 12 bases agree with TRBD1. This CDR3 comprises 16 residues. Germline V lookup: CDR1 SGHDT, CDR2 YYEEEE. Losses at the gene ends were 1 base for V and 14 bases for J; bases not matched to a gene: 12. The CDR3 DNA follows: TGTGCCAGCAGCTTGTTGGGGGGACAGGGGGCCGCTCGGCTGTTTTTT. Amino acids: CASSLLGGQGAARLFF.

The chain carries TRBV2 and TRBJ2-2; 10 positions match TRBD1. CDR1 and CDR2 (germline): SNHLY, FYNNEI. After removal of 7 bases from V and 13 bases from J, the junction contained 12 bases not matched to a gene. CDR3 length equals 14 residues. The CDR3 nucleotides are TGTGCCAGCACCATAGGACAGGGGGTAGATAGGCTGTTTTTT. Protein product: CASTIGQGVDRLFF.

The chain carries TRBV5-1 and TRBJ1-3, with D perhaps matching TRBD1 (6 bases). CDR1 SGHRS and CDR2 YFSETQ come from the germline V gene. CDR3 size: 15 residues. V lost 4 bases and J 3 bases, leaving 14 bases between the germline ends. The CDR3: CASSTTGTLGNTIYF. CDR3 nucleotides: TGCGCCAGCAGCACGACAGGCACCCTTGGAAACACCATATATTTT.